Shown below are 17 T cell receptor beta chains from a single sample sequenced in a study of blood T cell repertoires in COVID-19. Here immunoSEQ multiplex PCR was the method, and the copy in TCRdb shows in-frame clones only, minus some. The top ten hold roughly 3.7% of the sample, which has about 240,000 clones, around 89% seen once. What was sequenced was PBMCs or T cells enriched from blood (not recorded which). All receptors derive from a young woman who had recovered from COVID-19.

The V and J genes are TRBV7-8 and TRBJ1-5; D may be TRBD1 (6 bases). The CDR3 is 16 amino acids. With 1 base removed from V and 11 bases from J, the gap between germline ends came to 21 bases. Germline V gives CDR1 SGHVS, CDR2 FQNEAQ. CDR3 loop: CASSLGVGAGGLAQHF. CDR3 DNA: TGTGCCAGCAGCTTAGGGGTGGGGGCAGGTGGTTTGGCCCAGCATTTT.

The rearrangement joins TRBV10-3 to TRBJ2-1; a possible D gene is TRBD1 (6 bases). Germline assignment: CDR1 ENHRY and CDR2 SYGVKD. Trimming removed 8 bases from V and 7 bases from J, with 21 bases in between. The CDR3 is 15 amino acids. CDR3 region: CAIGDTGRLGNEQFF. The DNA of the CDR3 is TGTGCCATCGGGGACACCGGAAGACTTGGGAATGAGCAGTTCTTC.

This clone was found a few times. The CDR3 sequence is CASSLSTNQPQHF. CDR3 in DNA: TGTGCCAGCAGCTTGAGTACGAATCAGCCCCAGCATTTT. V gene TRBV11-1 combines with J gene TRBJ1-5; D is unclear. The V gene lost 3 bases and the J gene lost 4 bases, with 7 bases spanning the gap. The germline CDR1 and CDR2 sequences are SGHAT and FQDESV (reference sequence). The CDR3 extends over 13 amino acids.

The J gene is TRBJ2-7, the V gene TRBV7-9; TRBD1 aligns across 9 bases. V gave up 5 bases and J gave up 2 bases; unmatched junction bases: 7. The CDR3 is 15 amino acids. CDR1 SEHNR and CDR2 FQNEAQ come from the germline V gene (reference sequence). The CDR3 loop reads CASSPPGQGPYEQYF. The CDR3 coding sequence is TGTGCCAGCAGCCCTCCGGGACAGGGCCCCTACGAGCAGTACTTC.

This clone occurred a few times. The V gene is TRBV7-9, the J gene TRBJ2-5, with unresolved D. There are 9 residues in the CDR3. The germline V gene encodes CDR1 SEHNR and CDR2 FQNEAQ (reference sequence). V was clipped by 10 bases and J by 7 bases, with 7 bases between them. The CDR3 coding sequence is TGTGCCACCTCCGTGACCCAGTACTTC. This encodes CATSVTQYF.

The J gene is TRBJ2-7, the V gene TRBV28, with 7 bases aligning to TRBD1. The V segment lost 5 bases and the J segment 3 bases; nucleotides outside the gene matches: 10. The CDR3 is 15 residues long. Germline V lookup: CDR1 MDHEN, CDR2 SYDVKM. CDR3 residues: CASSILTGINYEQYF. The DNA of the CDR3 is TGTGCCAGCAGTATACTGACAGGGATTAACTACGAGCAGTACTTC.

V and J are TRBV11-2 and TRBJ2-3; the D gene is possibly TRBD1 (5 bases). CDR3 length equals 13 residues. CDR1 SGHAT and CDR2 FQNNGV come from the germline V gene. The ends were cut back, 5 bases at V and 0 bases at J, with 6 bases in the middle. CDR3 sequence reads: CASSGASTDTQYF. The CDR3 DNA reads as TGTGCCAGCAGCGGGGCGAGCACAGATACGCAGTATTTT. The whole variable domain, remainder taken from reference TRBV11-2 and TRBJ2-3, is EAGVAQSPRYKIIEKRQSVAFWCNPISGHATLYWYQQILGQGPKLLIQFQNNGVVDDSQLPKDRFSAERLKGVDSTLKIQPAKLEDSAVYLCASSGASTDTQYFGPGTRLTVL.

This clone occurred once. The chain links TRBV12-3 or TRBV12-4 to TRBJ1-1; D not resolved. CDR3 length: 12 residues. The ends were cut back, 3 bases at V and 0 bases at J, with 2 bases in the middle. The CDR3 DNA is TGTGCCAGCAGTTTCATGAACACTGAAGCTTTCTTT. As protein: CASSFMNTEAFF.

The V gene is TRBV28, the J gene TRBJ1-1; 8 bases match TRBD1. This CDR3 is 16 amino acids long. V was pared by 5 bases and J by 0 bases, with 8 bases of the junction left unmatched. Germline loops: CDR1 MDHEN, CDR2 SYDVKM. Here the CDR3 reads CASSPRGQVLNTEAFF. CDR3 sequence (DNA): TGTGCCAGCAGTCCCCGGGGACAGGTACTGAACACTGAAGCTTTCTTT.

The genes are TRBV28 and TRBJ2-7, with 7 bases matching TRBD2. This CDR3 region has 15 residues. CDR1 MDHEN and CDR2 SYDVKM come from the germline V gene. The V and J ends lost 6 bases and 4 bases, in that order; junction bases with no gene match: 12. CDR3: CASSGTGGRAYEQYF. CDR3 DNA sequence: TGTGCCAGCAGCGGAACCGGTGGGAGGGCATACGAGCAGTACTTC.

The rearrangement joins TRBV5-1 to TRBJ1-3, with D unclear. Trimming stripped 5 bases from V and 1 base from J, with 7 bases between. The CDR3 runs 13 residues. In germline, CDR1 is SGHRS, CDR2 YFSETQ. The CDR3 here is CASSQESGNTIYF. The CDR3 DNA reads TGCGCCAGCAGTCAAGAGTCTGGAAACACCATATATTTT. Filled out from reference TRBV5-1 and TRBJ1-3, the complete variable domain reads KAGVTQTPRYLIKTRGQQVTLSCSPISGHRSVSWYQQTPGQGLQFLFEYFSETQRNKGNFPGRFSGRQFSNSRSEMNVSTLELGDSALYLCASSQESGNTIYFGEGSWLTVV.

The chain links TRBV6-5 to TRBJ2-3, with a possible D match to TRBD1 (5 bases). The CDR3 sequence is 14 residues long. Germline loops: CDR1 MNHEY, CDR2 SVGAGI. V was pared by 5 bases and J by 1 base, with 10 bases between. CDR3 region: CASSNRRGTDTQYF. The CDR3 DNA reads as TGTGCCAGCAGTAACAGGCGCGGCACAGATACGCAGTATTTT.

This sequence joins TRBV9 and TRBJ2-1; 13 nucleotides agree with TRBD2. The germline gives CDR1 SGDLS, CDR2 YYNGEE. This CDR3 region has 16 residues. V lost 3 bases and J lost 5; bases outside the gene matches: 5. CDR3 bases: TGTGCCAGCAGCGCAACCGGGACTAGCGGGGACAATGAGCAGTTCTTC. Protein: CASSATGTSGDNEQFF.

The rearrangement uses TRBV13 and TRBJ2-5; the D is unclear. V was cut by 1 base and J by 1 base, with 7 bases left in between. CDR3 length: 14 amino acids. Germline V gene lookup returns CDR1 PRHDT and CDR2 FYEKMQ (reference sequence). The CDR3 reads CASSLVGTQETQYF. The CDR3 DNA sequence: TGTGCCAGCAGCTTAGTGGGCACCCAAGAGACCCAGTACTTC.

The gene calls are TRBV7-9 and TRBJ1-6; perhaps TRBD1 as D (6 bases). CDR1 SEHNR and CDR2 FQNEAQ come from the germline V gene (reference sequence). V dropped 7 bases and J dropped 4 bases, with 11 bases sitting between them. The CDR3 contains 14 residues. The chain's CDR3 is CASIPQGYNSPLHF. The CDR3 DNA sequence: TGTGCCAGCATCCCGCAGGGGTATAATTCACCCCTCCACTTT.

The rearrangement links TRBV4-3 to TRBJ1-2; tentative D call: TRBD1 (6 bases). V was clipped by 4 bases and J by 0 bases, with 12 bases between them. The CDR3 spans 15 residues. Germline V gene data show CDR1 as LGHNA and CDR2 as YSLEER. CDR3 bases: TGCGCCAGCAGCCCACAACAGGGAGCTAACTATGGCTACACCTTC. Its protein product is CASSPQQGANYGYTF.

The chain couples TRBV4-3 to TRBJ1-2; 7 nucleotides agree with TRBD1. With 8 bases clipped from V and 2 bases from J, the junction kept 8 bases outside the gene matches. Germline CDR1 and CDR2: LGHNA and YSLEER. The CDR3 totals 14 residues. The CDR3 here is CASAGTATNYGYTF. In nucleotides, the CDR3 is TGCGCCAGCGCCGGGACAGCTACGAACTATGGCTACACCTTC.